Sequencing of this T cell receptor beta chain was carried out in a study of post-analysis software for immune sequencing data. Study-wide results and caveats: TRBV5-6, TRBV5-1 and TRBV20-1 were among roughly 5 TRBV segments more frequent in patients than controls.

Turning to this clonotype: Its specificity is unknown.

CDR1 and CDR2 from the germline V gene are SEHNR and FQNEAQ (reference sequence). The V gene lost 1 base and the J gene lost 2 bases, with 15 bases spanning the gap. This CDR3 is 16 amino acids long. Presence of unique molecular identifiers characterized the TCR beta cDNA libraries. TCRdb redid the calling of the PCR reads with MiXCR, one entry per CDR3 protein. Of 600,000 to 700,000 distinct CDR3 sequences in the sample, over 45% were seen once. The receptor was isolated from a girl aged 2-15 years with multiple sclerosis. The chain recombines TRBV7-9 with TRBJ2-7, with D tentatively TRBD1 or TRBD2 (6 bases each). Sequences were obtained from blood. This CDR3 reads CASSLEGGLPPYEQYF. The DNA for the CDR3 is TGTGCCAGCAGCTTAGAAGGGGGGCTCCCCCCCTACGAGCAGTACTTC. Combining the CDR3 with reference TRBV7-9 and TRBJ2-7 gives the whole variable domain DTGVSQNPRHKITKRGQNVTFRCDPISEHNRLYWYRQTLGQGPEFLTYFQNEAQLEKSRLLSDRFSAERPKGSFSTLEIQRTEQGDSAMYLCASSLEGGLPPYEQYFGPGTRLTVT.